This TCR beta chain emerged from a study of shared clonotypes between healthy human individuals. Overall study findings and caveats: When compared with the clonotypes that were shared by all four sorted-subset donors, the non-shared clonotypes turned out to have lower generation probabilities.

With 3 bases removed from V and 0 bases from J, the gap between germline ends came to 6 bases. Germline lookup yields CDR1 SGHDN and CDR2 FVKESK. The CDR3 has 13 amino acids. Clones were sequenced by immunoSEQ multiplex PCR, and TCRdb holds only the in-frame ones, with some missing. Altogether about 2,200,000 clones are present, roughly 91% being singletons, with the ten largest covering under 2%. Note on this clone: Its antigen is not identified. At the DNA level, this CDR3 is encoded by other sequences in the same sample as well.

Terminally differentiated effector memory CD45RA+ cells were left out of the naive CD8 fraction, which was CD45RO-negative and positively selected for CCR7. J is TRBJ2-7 and V is TRBV14; D not resolved. Material: naive CD8+ T cells from PBMCs. The clonotype originates from a man younger than 35 in good health. Some clones in this sample may be carry-over from other donors' samples. This chain's CDR3 is CASSQAISYEQYF. The CDR3 nucleotides read TGTGCCAGCAGCCAGGCTATCTCCTACGAGCAGTACTTC.